The 13 T cell receptor beta chains in this list originate from one sample, sequenced in a study of T cells in localized non-small cell lung cancer. This table comes from immunoSEQ multiplex PCR, and its TCRdb copy is limited to in-frame clones, with some not included. The sample carries 20,000 to 30,000 clones, around 93% recorded once. Sequencing was performed on peripheral blood, taken before any cancer treatment. The receptors were sampled from a female donor older than 55 with stage II squamous cell lung carcinoma.

This chain links TRBV28 with TRBJ2-1; 12 nucleotides agree with TRBD2. The CDR3 has 13 residues. V shed 5 bases and J 15 bases; nucleotides not matched to a gene: 8. Germline V gene sequence: CDR1 MDHEN, CDR2 SYDVKM. The CDR3 DNA follows: TGTGCCAGCAGTAAAACTAGCGGGGGGCCCCCGTTCTTC. Amino acids: CASSKTSGGPPFF. Based on the CDR3 plus reference TRBV28 and TRBJ2-1, the full variable domain is DVKVTQSSRYLVKRTGEKVFLECVQDMDHENMFWYRQDPGLGLRLIYFSYDVKMKEKGDIPEGYSVSREKKERFSLILESASTNQTSMYLCASSKTSGGPPFFGPGTRLTVL.

V usage is TRBV2 and J usage is TRBJ1-1; D is undetermined. CDR1 and CDR2 from the germline V gene are SNHLY and FYNNEI. V was pared by 7 bases and J by 1 base, with 13 bases between. The CDR3 is 14 amino acids. The CDR3 DNA sequence: TGTGCCAGCACTTCTCGGCCGGGGAACACTGAAGCTTTCTTT. Amino acid sequence: CASTSRPGNTEAFF. Together with reference TRBV2 and TRBJ1-1, the CDR3 gives the full variable domain: EPEVTQTPSHQVTQMGQEVILRCVPISNHLYFYWYRQILGQKVEFLVSFYNNEISEKSEIFDDQFSVERPDGSNFTLKIRSTKLEDSAMYFCASTSRPGNTEAFFGQGTRLTVV.

The rearrangement joins TRBV5-1 to TRBJ2-5; D is unclear. This CDR3 has 15 amino acids. Trimming took off 0 bases at V and 5 bases at J, with 14 bases between the two ends. CDR1 SGHRS and CDR2 YFSETQ come from the germline V gene. The CDR3 DNA reads as TGCGCCAGCAGCTTGGTGGTCCAGCCCTCCGAGACCCAGTACTTC. Encoded protein: CASSLVVQPSETQYF. The whole variable domain, remainder taken from reference TRBV5-1 and TRBJ2-5, is KAGVTQTPRYLIKTRGQQVTLSCSPISGHRSVSWYQQTPGQGLQFLFEYFSETQRNKGNFPGRFSGRQFSNSRSEMNVSTLELGDSALYLCASSLVVQPSETQYFGPGTRLLVL.

The chain recombines TRBV15 with TRBJ2-3; no reliable D call. Germline V gives CDR1 LNHNV, CDR2 YYDKDF (reference sequence). The CDR3 spans 17 residues. V was pared by 1 base and J by 0 bases, with 14 bases between. The CDR3 sequence is CATSRGVPPRSTDTQYF. The DNA for the CDR3 is TGTGCCACCAGCAGAGGCGTTCCCCCTCGGAGCACAGATACGCAGTATTTT.

The gene calls are TRBV5-4 and TRBJ1-2; TRBD1 matches at 8 bases. The CDR3 length is 15 residues. The germline V gene has CDR1 SGHNT and CDR2 YYREEE (reference sequence). Unmatched junction bases numbered 7, after V lost 0 bases and J lost 6 bases. CDR3 in amino acids: CASSLVAGGWNGYTF. The CDR3 DNA follows: TGTGCCAGCAGCTTGGTGGCAGGGGGCTGGAATGGCTACACCTTC. Together with reference TRBV5-4 and TRBJ1-2, the CDR3 gives the full variable domain: ETGVTQSPTHLIKTRGQQVTLRCSSQSGHNTVSWYQQALGQGPQFIFQYYREEENGRGNFPPRFSGLQFPNYSSELNVNALELDDSALYLCASSLVAGGWNGYTFGSGTRLTVV.

The chain has TRBV28 and TRBJ2-5; a possible D gene is TRBD1 (6 bases). The CDR3 consists of 14 residues. CDR1 and CDR2 (germline): MDHEN, SYDVKM. The germline V and J ends were trimmed by 7 bases and 2 bases, with 14 bases remaining between them. The CDR3 region is CASNSRGGQETQYF. The CDR3 coding sequence is TGTGCCAGCAATTCCCGAGGGGGTCAAGAGACCCAGTACTTC.

The chain uses TRBV5-1 and TRBJ1-2, with 8 nucleotides matching TRBD1. This CDR3 spans 14 amino acids. Germline values: CDR1 SGHRS, CDR2 YFSETQ. V gave up 4 bases and J gave up 4 bases; unmatched junction bases: 6. As DNA, the CDR3 is TGCGCCAGCAGCAGCGGACAGGGTCCCTATGGCTACACCTTC. Amino acid sequence: CASSSGQGPYGYTF.

This clone is a singleton in its sample. V is TRBV7-8 and J is TRBJ2-7; tentatively, D is TRBD1 or TRBD2 (5 bases each). Germline lookup yields CDR1 SGHVS and CDR2 FQNEAQ. The CDR3 extends over 17 amino acids. Trimming took 1 base from V and 0 from J, leaving 16 bases between them. The CDR3 DNA sequence: TGTGCCAGCAGCTTAGTTGGGGCGGGTGGGAGCTCCTACGAGCAGTACTTC. It codes for CASSLVGAGGSSYEQYF. Supplemented by reference TRBV7-8 and TRBJ2-7, the full variable domain reads GAGVSQSPRYKVAKRGQDVALRCDPISGHVSLFWYQQALGQGPEFLTYFQNEAQLDKSGLPSDRFFAERPEGSVSTLKIQRTQQEDSAVYLCASSLVGAGGSSYEQYFGPGTRLTVT.

The V gene is TRBV7-6, the J gene TRBJ2-7, with a possible D match to TRBD1 (6 bases). Deletions cut 5 bases from V and 1 base from J, with 15 bases between. Germline assignment: CDR1 SGHVS and CDR2 FNYEAQ. The CDR3 is 15 residues long. The CDR3 DNA reads as TGTGCCAGCAGCCCCCACAGGGAATTATCCTACGAGCAGTACTTC. It yields the protein CASSPHRELSYEQYF. Supplemented by reference TRBV7-6 and TRBJ2-7, the full variable domain reads GAGVSQSPRYKVTKRGQDVALRCDPISGHVSLYWYRQALGQGPEFLTYFNYEAQQDKSGLPNDRFSAERPEGSISTLTIQRTEQRDSAMYRCASSPHRELSYEQYFGPGTRLTVT.

This rearrangement joins TRBV5-5 to TRBJ2-5; D gene uncertain. Germline lookup yields CDR1 SGHKS and CDR2 YYEKEE (reference sequence). The CDR3 spans 15 residues. The V end lost 4 bases, the J end lost 1 base, and 14 bases lay between the germline ends. CDR3 region: CASSARRQRQETQYF. CDR3 bases: TGTGCCAGCAGCGCAAGGCGCCAACGCCAAGAGACCCAGTACTTC.

The V gene is TRBV19, the J gene TRBJ2-1, with a weak D call TRBD1 (6 bases). Germline CDR1 LNHDA, CDR2 SQIVND (reference sequence). V lost 9 bases and J 3 bases, leaving 21 bases between the germline ends. The CDR3 totals 16 residues. The CDR3 region has the DNA TGTGCCAGCCGAGTTACGTCAGCGGACAGCTACAATGAGCAGTTCTTC. It codes for CASRVTSADSYNEQFF.

The V call is TRBV9, the J call TRBJ1-1, with D unresolved. This CDR3 region has 15 residues. V shed 0 bases and J shed 2 bases, with 11 bases lying between them. CDR1 and CDR2 (germline): SGDLS, YYNGEE. This chain's CDR3 is CASSVAPGPNTEAFF. In DNA, the CDR3 is TGTGCCAGCAGCGTAGCCCCGGGCCCAAACACTGAAGCTTTCTTT.

This clone was seen just once. The chain uses TRBV7-9 and TRBJ2-1; D is uncertain. Between the trimmed V and J ends, which lost 1 base and 3 bases, there was a span of 13 bases. The CDR3 spans 16 residues. Germline CDR1 reads SEHNR; CDR2 reads FQNEAQ (reference sequence). The CDR3 is CASSLGLGRLYNEQFF. The CDR3 DNA reads TGTGCCAGCAGCTTAGGACTCGGCAGACTCTACAATGAGCAGTTCTTC.